Listed below are T cell receptor beta chains from one sample, sequenced in a study of identical twins. In TCRdb, the 5' RACE reads were re-called with MiXCR into one record per CDR3 protein. The repertoire holds 450,000 or so distinct CDR3 sequences, with roughly an eighth as singletons. This same sample was also part of a study on yellow fever vaccine responses in identical twins.

Sequenced: CD4+ T cells sorted from blood. The receptors shown here come from a woman under 30 in good health. CDR3s include the opening cysteine and the closing phenylalanine or tryptophan. The D gene is left open where the match is weak. Clone size is stated in some rows and not others, as once, few, many or a class when expanded.

clone_size j_call d_call v_call cdr3_nt cdr3_aa
few TRBJ1-1 TRBD1 TRBV11-2 TGTGCCAGCAGCTTAGACGGGACAGGGGCTTCTGAAGCTTTCTTT CASSLDGTGASEAFF
many TRBJ2-2 TRBD1 TRBV7-2 TGTGCCAGCAGCTTGGGACAGCCGACGGCCGGGGAGCTGTTTTTT CASSLGQPTAGELFF
few TRBJ2-3 TRBD1 TRBV10-3 TGTGCCATCACCCGACAGGGGTCAGATACGCAGTATTTT CAITRQGSDTQYF
many TRBJ2-1 NA TRBV12-3/TRBV12-4 TGTGCCAGCAGCCCAAGGGTGAGCTCCTACAATGAGCAGTTCTTC CASSPRVSSYNEQFF
NA TRBJ2-1 NA TRBV19 TGTGCCAGTAGTATGGGGGGGGCCCTCTACAATGAGCAGTTCTTC CASSMGGALYNEQFF
NA TRBJ2-3 NA TRBV5-5 TGTGCCAGCAGCCCACTAGTACGCACAGATACGCAGTATTTT CASSPLVRTDTQYF
NA TRBJ2-1 NA TRBV24-1 TGTGCCACCAGTGACCTAGGGGGGGACAGCTCCTACAATGAGCAGTTCTTC CATSDLGGDSSYNEQFF
many TRBJ2-7 NA TRBV29-1 TGCAGCGTTGATTCCCGGGGACCCTGCGAGCAGTACTTC CSVDSRGPCEQYF
NA TRBJ2-1 TRBD2 TRBV20-1 TGCAGTGCTAACAATATGGGGAGACTAGCGGGACCCAATGAGCAGTTCTTC CSANNMGRLAGPNEQFF
few TRBJ2-7 NA TRBV6-4 TGTGCCAGCCATGACCGGGGGGCGAGGACCTACGAGCAGTATTTC CASHDRGARTYEQYF
NA TRBJ1-2 TRBD1 TRBV4-2 TGTGCCAGCAGCCAAGATACAGGACAGGGGGATGGCTACACCTTC CASSQDTGQGDGYTF
few TRBJ1-2 NA TRBV6-5 TGTGCCAGCAGAACCCGCTATGGCTACACCTTC CASRTRYGYTF
many TRBJ2-1 TRBD2 TRBV4-1 TGCGCCAGCAGCCAATGGACTAGAAACAATGAGCAGTTCTTC CASSQWTRNNEQFF
NA TRBJ2-7 NA TRBV28 TGTGCCACGGCTCCGGGCAGCTCCTACGAGCAGTACTTC CATAPGSSYEQYF
NA TRBJ2-1 NA TRBV4-3 TGCGCCAGCAGCCAGCAATTCGTCGGCTCCTACAATGAGCAGTTCTTC CASSQQFVGSYNEQFF
NA TRBJ1-2 NA TRBV7-2 TGTGCCAGCAGCGCGGGACGTCTGGCCTATGGCTACACCTTC CASSAGRLAYGYTF
NA TRBJ2-3 NA TRBV12-3/TRBV12-4 TGTGCCAGCAGTCCCAACTTTGCAGATACGCAGTATTTT CASSPNFADTQYF
NA TRBJ1-1 TRBD1 TRBV19 TGTGCCAGTAGTCCCTCAGTGGGGACAGTCCCGGGCACTGAAGCTTTCTTT CASSPSVGTVPGTEAFF
NA TRBJ2-7 TRBD2 TRBV7-9 TGTGCCAGCAGCCCGACTAGCGGGAGGGCTCTAAGCTACGAGCAGTACTTC CASSPTSGRALSYEQYF
many TRBJ1-4 NA TRBV29-1 TGCAGCGTTTACGGGACGGGTGAAAAACTGTTTTTT CSVYGTGEKLFF
few TRBJ2-5 TRBD1 TRBV12-3/TRBV12-4 TGTGCCAGCAGTTACCGAAGGGACAGGGGGCAGGAGACCCAGTACTTC CASSYRRDRGQETQYF
few TRBJ2-7 NA TRBV5-1 TGCGCCAGCAGCTATGGGCAAGGAAGAGGATCCTACGAGCAGTACTTC CASSYGQGRGSYEQYF
NA TRBJ2-1 TRBD1 TRBV11-1 TGTGCCAGCAGGGCGGACCGATTGGGACAGGGCGCCTACAATGAGCAGTTCTTC CASRADRLGQGAYNEQFF
NA TRBJ2-5 TRBD1 TRBV7-3 TGTGCCAGCAGCAGAACAGGGGGCGGCGTGGAGACCCAGTACTTC CASSRTGGGVETQYF
NA TRBJ1-5 NA TRBV12-3/TRBV12-4 TGTGCCAGCAGTTTGGGGATTAGCAATCAGCCCCAGCATTTT CASSLGISNQPQHF
few TRBJ2-5 NA TRBV5-1 TGCGCCAGCAGCTCTGGGGGGACCCCCGGCAAACAAGAGACCCAGTACTTC CASSSGGTPGKQETQYF
few TRBJ2-7 NA TRBV20-1 TGCAGAGCTAGAGATGACAAGTATTACTCCTACGAGCAGTACTTC CRARDDKYYSYEQYF
NA TRBJ2-7 TRBD2 TRBV6-1 TGTGCCAGCAGAAACGTGGGGTGGGCGGGGGAATTCCACGAGCAGTACTTC CASRNVGWAGEFHEQYF
NA TRBJ1-4 NA TRBV27 TGTGCCAGCAGGGGCCACTCCAGGGGCCTGGGGGAAAAACTGTTTTTT CASRGHSRGLGEKLFF
few TRBJ2-1 NA TRBV6-1 TGTGCCAGCAGGATCGACGCCTACAATGAGCAGTTCTTC CASRIDAYNEQFF
NA TRBJ1-1 NA TRBV3-1 TGTGCCAGCAGCCACACTACAGGGATCCAGGGCGCCGCTTTCTTT CASSHTTGIQGAAFF
NA TRBJ2-3 TRBD2 TRBV20-1 TGCAGTGCTAGACTACTAGCGGGAGCGGGTACGCAGTATTTT CSARLLAGAGTQYF
NA TRBJ2-3 TRBD2 TRBV20-1 TGCTGTGCTAGCGCGGGACTAGCGGGAGGATATGGAGATACGCAGTATTTT CCASAGLAGGYGDTQYF
many TRBJ2-2 NA TRBV15 TGTGCCACCAGCAGACAGATGAACACCGGGGAGCTGTTTTTT CATSRQMNTGELFF
few TRBJ2-2 NA TRBV11-3 TGTGCCAGCAGCTTAGGGGTGGGGGTCGGCACCGGGGAGCTGTTTTTT CASSLGVGVGTGELFF
NA TRBJ2-1 TRBD2 TRBV30 TGTGCCTGGGGACTAGCGGGGGACAATGAGCAGTTCTTC CAWGLAGDNEQFF
NA TRBJ2-7 TRBD1 TRBV6-5 TGTGCCAGCAGTTACCGCGATGACAGGGTTGCGTACTTC CASSYRDDRVAYF
few TRBJ1-5 NA TRBV6-2/TRBV6-3 TGTGCCAGTACAAAATACAGGGGCAATCAGCCCCAGCATTTT CASTKYRGNQPQHF
many TRBJ2-7 NA TRBV10-3 TGTGCCATCAGTGAGGACACCTACGAGCAGTACTTC CAISEDTYEQYF
NA TRBJ2-6 TRBD1 TRBV20-1 TGCAGTGCGACCCAGGGGGCGCCCGGGGCCAACGTCCTGACTTTC CSATQGAPGANVLTF
few TRBJ2-3 TRBD2 TRBV19 TGTGCCAGTAGTATCGGGACTAGCGGGAGGCACGATACGCAGTATTTT CASSIGTSGRHDTQYF